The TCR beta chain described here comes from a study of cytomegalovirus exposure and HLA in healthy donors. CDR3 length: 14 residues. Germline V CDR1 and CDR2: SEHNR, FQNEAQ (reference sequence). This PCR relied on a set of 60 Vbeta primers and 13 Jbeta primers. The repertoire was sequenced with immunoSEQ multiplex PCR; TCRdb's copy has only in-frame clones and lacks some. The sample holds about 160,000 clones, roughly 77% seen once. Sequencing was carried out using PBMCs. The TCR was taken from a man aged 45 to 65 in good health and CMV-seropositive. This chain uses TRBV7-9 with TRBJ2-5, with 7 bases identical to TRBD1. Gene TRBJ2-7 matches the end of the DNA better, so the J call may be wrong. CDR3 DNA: TGTGCCAGCAGCTTAGGACGGGACAGTTACGAGCAGTACTTC. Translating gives CASSLGRDSYEQYF.